This is a list of T cell receptor beta chains from one sample in a study of T cell responses to AZD1222 COVID-19 vaccine. Produced via immunoSEQ multiplex PCR; TCRdb's table is partial and in-frame only. The sample lists 120,000 to 150,000 clones, approximately 89% occurring once. The sample in question was peripheral blood, obtained 28 days after the second AZD1222 dose. These receptor sequences come from an adult who received the AZD1222 COVID-19 vaccine. Each CDR3 is given with its conserved first and last residue.

>TRBJ1-5|TRBV10-3
CATSGGDQPQHF
>TRBJ2-1|TRBV7-3
CASSLRGQGDNEQFF
>TRBJ1-6|TRBV28
CASSAGYTSYNSPLHF
>TRBJ2-7|TRBV28
CASSTKNREKNYEQYF
>TRBJ2-7|TRBV28
CASSSGRRADTYEQYF
>TRBJ1-5|TRBV4-1
CASSHERGSGNSNQPQHF
>TRBJ2-7|TRBV19
CASSTLWGTEVDEQYF
>TRBJ2-7|TRBV7-9
CASSPGGYEQYF
>TRBJ2-1|TRBV9
CASSVGGYRDSSSYNEQFF
>TRBJ2-4|TRBV6-2/TRBV6-3
CASSSGGAGAKNIQYF
>TRBJ1-5|TRBV25-1
CASSSTGSHQPQHF
>TRBJ1-3|TRBV30
CAWSVLGLGSGNTIYF
>TRBJ1-1|TRBV4-2
CASSRNRENTEAFF
>TRBJ1-2|TRBV2
CASSDYSAWLHTF
>TRBJ1-2|TRBV12-2
CASRRCTRDSRYGYTF
>TRBJ2-7|TRBV27
CASRQLGLSYEQYF
>TRBJ2-5|TRBV24-1
CATSGRLAGETQYF
>TRBJ1-2|TRBV29-1
CSVTMSADYGYTF
>TRBJ1-3|TRBV6-5
CASRSPGQGGNTIYF
>TRBJ2-3|TRBV14
CASSRAGGVASTDTQYF
>TRBJ2-7|TRBV11-2
CASSGQGTSGGLGEQYF
>TRBJ1-5|TRBV19
CASREDRDNQPQHF
>TRBJ2-1|TRBV4-3
CASSQSLAGPYNEQFF
>TRBJ2-5|TRBV7-3
CASSWGLAGGKETQYF
>TRBJ1-6|TRBV28
CASEGLQNSPLHF
>TRBJ2-2|TRBV7-2
CASRGRIANTGELFF
>TRBJ2-1|TRBV6-2/TRBV6-3
CASSTLAGLYNEQFF
>TRBJ2-4|TRBV19
CASSIPSGINIQYF
>TRBJ1-1|TRBV7-9
CASRERQADPPSNTEAFF
>TRBJ1-1|TRBV19
CASRTGGTEAFF
>TRBJ1-2|TRBV27
CASSLSLGFYGYTF